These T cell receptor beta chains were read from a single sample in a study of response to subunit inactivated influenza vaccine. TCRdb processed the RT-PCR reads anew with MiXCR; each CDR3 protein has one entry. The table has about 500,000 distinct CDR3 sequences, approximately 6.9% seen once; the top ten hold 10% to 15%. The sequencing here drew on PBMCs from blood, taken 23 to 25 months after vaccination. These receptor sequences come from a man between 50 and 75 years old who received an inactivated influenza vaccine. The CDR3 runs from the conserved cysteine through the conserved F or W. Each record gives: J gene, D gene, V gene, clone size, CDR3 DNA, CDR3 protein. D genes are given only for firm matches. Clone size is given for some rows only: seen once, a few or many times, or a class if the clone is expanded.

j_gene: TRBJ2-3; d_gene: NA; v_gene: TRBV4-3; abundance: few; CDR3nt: TGCGCCAGCAGCGAAAGGACAGACACAGATACGCAGTATTTT; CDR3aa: CASSERTDTDTQYF
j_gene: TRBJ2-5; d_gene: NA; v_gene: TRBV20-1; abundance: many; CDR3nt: TGCAGTGCTAGGCTGGAGACCCAGTACTTC; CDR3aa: CSARLETQYF
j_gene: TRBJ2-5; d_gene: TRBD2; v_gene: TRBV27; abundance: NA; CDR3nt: TGTGCCAGCAGTTCTCTCCGGACTAGCTGGGAGACCCAGTACTTC; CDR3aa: CASSSLRTSWETQYF
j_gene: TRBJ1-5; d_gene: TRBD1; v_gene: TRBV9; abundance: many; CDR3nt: TGTGCCAGCAGCGGCCGACAGGGGAGAGGGTATCAGCCCCAGCATTTT; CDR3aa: CASSGRQGRGYQPQHF
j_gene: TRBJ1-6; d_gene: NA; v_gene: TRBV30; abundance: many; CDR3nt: TGTGCCTGGAGTACGACAGGACTCTATAATTCACCCCTCCACTTT; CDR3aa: CAWSTTGLYNSPLHF
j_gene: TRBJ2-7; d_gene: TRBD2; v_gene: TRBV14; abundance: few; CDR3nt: TGTGCCAGCGGTGATAGCGGGAGGGCCCCCTACGAGCAGTACTTC; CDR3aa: CASGDSGRAPYEQYF
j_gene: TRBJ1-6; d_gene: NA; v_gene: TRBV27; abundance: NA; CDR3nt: TGTGCCAGCAGTTTCACCATTTTGGGGGATCGAAATTCACCCCTCCACTTT; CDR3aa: CASSFTILGDRNSPLHF
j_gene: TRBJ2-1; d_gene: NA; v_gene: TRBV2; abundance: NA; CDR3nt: TGTGCCAGCAGTGAAGGGGAAGAGGGATTTTCGTACAATGAGCAGTTCTTC; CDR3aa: CASSEGEEGFSYNEQFF
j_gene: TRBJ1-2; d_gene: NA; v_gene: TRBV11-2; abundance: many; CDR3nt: TGTGCCAGCAGCTTATCAGAAACCTATGGCTACACCTTC; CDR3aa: CASSLSETYGYTF
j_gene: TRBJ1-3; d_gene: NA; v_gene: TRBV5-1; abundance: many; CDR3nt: TGCGCCAGCAGCTTGGAACCGGGCTCTGGAAACACCATATATTTT; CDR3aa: CASSLEPGSGNTIYF
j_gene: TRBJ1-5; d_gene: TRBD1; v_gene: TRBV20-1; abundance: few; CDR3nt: TGCAGTGCCCTAAGCGGGACAGGGGGCCCTCAGCCCCAGCATTTT; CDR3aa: CSALSGTGGPQPQHF
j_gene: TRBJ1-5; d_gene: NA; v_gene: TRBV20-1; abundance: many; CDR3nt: TGCAGTGCTAGTTCCAATCAGCCCCAGCATTTT; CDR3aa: CSASSNQPQHF
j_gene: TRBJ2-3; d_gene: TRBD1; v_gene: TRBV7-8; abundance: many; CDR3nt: TGTGCCAGCAGCGGGACAGGCTACAGCACAGATACGCAGTATTTT; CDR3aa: CASSGTGYSTDTQYF
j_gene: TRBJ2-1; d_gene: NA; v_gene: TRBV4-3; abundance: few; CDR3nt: TGCGCCAGCAGCCAAGATCCTTTTGAGCAGTTCTTC; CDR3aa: CASSQDPFEQFF
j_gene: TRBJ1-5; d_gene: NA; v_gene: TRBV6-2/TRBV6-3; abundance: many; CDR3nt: TGTGCCAGCAGACGGACAGTTAATAGCAATCAGCCCCAGCATTTT; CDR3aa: CASRRTVNSNQPQHF
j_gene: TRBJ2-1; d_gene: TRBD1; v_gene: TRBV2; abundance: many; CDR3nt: TGTGCCAGCAGTGGGCAGGGGGCGCCGGGCAATGAGCAGTTCTTC; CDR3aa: CASSGQGAPGNEQFF
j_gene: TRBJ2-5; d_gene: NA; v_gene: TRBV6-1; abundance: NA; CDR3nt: TGTGCCAGCGATCGAGAGACCCAGTACTTC; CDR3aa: CASDRETQYF
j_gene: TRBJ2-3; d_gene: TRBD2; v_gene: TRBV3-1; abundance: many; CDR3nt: TGTGCCAGCAGCCCGTCGCGGGAGCAGGCAGATACGCAGTATTTT; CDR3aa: CASSPSREQADTQYF
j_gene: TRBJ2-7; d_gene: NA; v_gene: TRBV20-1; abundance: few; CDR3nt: TGCAGCTTTCGGCCAACGAGCTCCTACGAGCAGTACTTC; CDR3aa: CSFRPTSSYEQYF
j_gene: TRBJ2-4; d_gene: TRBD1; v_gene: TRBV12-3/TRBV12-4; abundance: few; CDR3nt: TGTGCCAGCAGTGACAGGGCGCGCGGAGAGTTAAACATTCAGTACTTC; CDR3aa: CASSDRARGELNIQYF
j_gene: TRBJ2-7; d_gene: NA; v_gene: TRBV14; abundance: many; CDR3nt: TGTGCCAGCAGCCCGCTGGCCGGATCCCTTGAGCAGTACTTC; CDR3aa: CASSPLAGSLEQYF
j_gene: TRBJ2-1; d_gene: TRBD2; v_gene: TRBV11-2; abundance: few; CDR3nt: TGTGCCAGCAGCTTAGGTCCACCTGGGGCTAGCGGGAGGCGAAATGAGCAGTTCTTC; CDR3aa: CASSLGPPGASGRRNEQFF
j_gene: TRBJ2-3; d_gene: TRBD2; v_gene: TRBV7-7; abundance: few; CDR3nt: TGTGCTAGCAGTCCCTCAGCGGGGGAAACAGATACGCAGTATTTT; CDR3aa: CASSPSAGETDTQYF
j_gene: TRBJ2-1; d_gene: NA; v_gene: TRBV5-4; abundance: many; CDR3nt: TGTGCCAGCAGCTTGGGGGGGCTAGCAGGGAATGAGCAGTTCTTC; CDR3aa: CASSLGGLAGNEQFF
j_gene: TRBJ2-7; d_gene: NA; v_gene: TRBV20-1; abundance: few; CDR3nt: TGCAGTGCTAGAGAATTGGGGGCGGCGGGCGAGCAGTACTTC; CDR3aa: CSARELGAAGEQYF
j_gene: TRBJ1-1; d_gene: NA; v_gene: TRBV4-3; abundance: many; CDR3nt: TGCGCCAGCAGCCACAGATTAGGAGCGGCTGAAGCTTTCTTT; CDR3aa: CASSHRLGAAEAFF
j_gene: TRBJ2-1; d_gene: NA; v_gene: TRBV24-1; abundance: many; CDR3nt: TGTGCCACCAGTGATCCCGCCGTTGCGCAGACCTACAATGAGCAGTTCTTC; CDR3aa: CATSDPAVAQTYNEQFF
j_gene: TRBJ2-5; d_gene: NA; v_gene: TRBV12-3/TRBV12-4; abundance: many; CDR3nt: TGTGCCAGCAGTTTAATTCAGGGGGGGGAGACCCAGTACTTC; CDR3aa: CASSLIQGGETQYF
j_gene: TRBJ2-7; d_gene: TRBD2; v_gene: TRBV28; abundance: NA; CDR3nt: TGTGCCAGCAGGAGGACTAGCGAGTACTACGAGCAGTACTTC; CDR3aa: CASRRTSEYYEQYF
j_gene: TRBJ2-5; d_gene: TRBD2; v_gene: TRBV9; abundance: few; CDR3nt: TGTGCCAGCAGCGTAGTGGGAGCGGGAGCGGAGACCCAGTACTTC; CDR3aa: CASSVVGAGAETQYF
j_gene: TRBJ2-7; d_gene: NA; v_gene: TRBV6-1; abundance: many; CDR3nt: TGTGCCAGCACCCTTGGGAGTTTACCCTACGAGCAGTACTTC; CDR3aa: CASTLGSLPYEQYF
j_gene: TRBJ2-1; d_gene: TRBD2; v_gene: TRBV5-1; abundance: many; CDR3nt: TGCGCCAGCAGCGCACTTGTTTATAGCGGGGGAAACTCCTACAATGAGCAGTTCTTC; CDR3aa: CASSALVYSGGNSYNEQFF
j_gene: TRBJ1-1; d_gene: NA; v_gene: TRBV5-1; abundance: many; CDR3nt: TGCGCCAGCAGCTTGGACAGGTTCACTGAAGCTTTCTTT; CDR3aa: CASSLDRFTEAFF
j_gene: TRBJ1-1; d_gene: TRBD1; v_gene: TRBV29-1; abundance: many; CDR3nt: TGCAGCGTTCTAGCCAGGGGGATGAACACTGAAGCTTTCTTT; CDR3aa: CSVLARGMNTEAFF
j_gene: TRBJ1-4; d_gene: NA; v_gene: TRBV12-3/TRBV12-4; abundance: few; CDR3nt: TGTGCCAGCGGAACAGGGAATGAAAAACTGTTTTTT; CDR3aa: CASGTGNEKLFF